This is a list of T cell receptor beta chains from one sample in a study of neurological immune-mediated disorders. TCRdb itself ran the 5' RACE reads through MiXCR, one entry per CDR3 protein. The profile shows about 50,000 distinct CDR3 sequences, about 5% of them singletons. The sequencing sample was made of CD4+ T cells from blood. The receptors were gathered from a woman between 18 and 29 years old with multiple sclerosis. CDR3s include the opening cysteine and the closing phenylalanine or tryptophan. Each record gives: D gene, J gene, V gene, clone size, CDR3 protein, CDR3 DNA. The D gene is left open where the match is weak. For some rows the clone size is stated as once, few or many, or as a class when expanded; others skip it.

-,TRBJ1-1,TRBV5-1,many,CASSLASGSTEAFF,TGCGCCAGCAGCTTGGCGTCGGGTAGTACTGAAGCTTTCTTT
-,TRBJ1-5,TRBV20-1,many,CSAKAGTGRGQPQHF,TGCAGTGCTAAAGCCGGAACAGGGAGAGGTCAGCCCCAGCATTTT
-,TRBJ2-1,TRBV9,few,CASSKDTYYNEQFF,TGTGCCAGCAGCAAGGACACCTACTACAATGAGCAGTTCTTC
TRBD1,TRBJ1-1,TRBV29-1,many,CSVVRGGKTEAFF,TGCAGCGTCGTCAGGGGGGGAAAGACTGAAGCTTTCTTT
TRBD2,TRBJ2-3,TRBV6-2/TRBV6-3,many,CASSYSTGTSGSTDTQYF,TGTGCCAGCAGTTACTCGACGGGGACTAGCGGGAGCACAGATACGCAGTATTTT
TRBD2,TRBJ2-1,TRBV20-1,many,CSARVRLAGSYNEQFF,TGCAGTGCTAGAGTCCGACTAGCGGGGTCCTACAATGAGCAGTTCTTC
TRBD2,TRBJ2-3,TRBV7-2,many,CASSLRGLAGTSPTDTQYF,TGTGCCAGCAGCTTACGGGGACTAGCGGGTACTTCCCCCACAGATACGCAGTATTTT
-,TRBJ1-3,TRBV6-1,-,CASSTGIGNTIYF,TGTGCCAGCAGTACAGGGATTGGAAACACCATATATTTT
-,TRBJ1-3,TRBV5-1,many,CASSLNGNTIYF,TGCGCCAGCAGCCTAAATGGAAACACCATATATTTT
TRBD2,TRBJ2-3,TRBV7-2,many,CASSLAPSGGTADTQYF,TGTGCCAGCAGCTTAGCTCCTAGCGGGGGTACGGCAGATACGCAGTATTTT
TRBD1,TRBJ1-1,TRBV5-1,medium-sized,CASSSRDRGTEAFF,TGCGCCAGCAGCTCCCGGGACAGAGGGACTGAAGCTTTCTTT
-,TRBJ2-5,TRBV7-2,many,CASSLGTDKGTQYF,TGTGCCAGCAGCTTAGGGACGGACAAGGGGACCCAGTACTTC
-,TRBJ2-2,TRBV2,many,CASSEVARGELFF,TGTGCCAGCAGTGAAGTGGCCCGAGGGGAGCTGTTTTTT
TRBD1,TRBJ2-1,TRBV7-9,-,CASSFLPGGGEQFF,TGTGCCAGCAGCTTCCTTCCAGGGGGCGGTGAGCAGTTCTTC
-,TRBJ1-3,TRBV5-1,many,CASSLAGGNTIYF,TGCGCCAGCAGCTTGGCCGGAGGAAACACCATATATTTT
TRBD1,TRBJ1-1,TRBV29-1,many,CSAGQGGNTEAFF,TGCAGCGCCGGACAGGGCGGGAACACTGAAGCTTTCTTT
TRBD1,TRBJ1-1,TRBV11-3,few,CASSLDPQGAKAFF,TGTGCCAGCAGCTTAGATCCGCAGGGGGCAAAGGCTTTCTTT
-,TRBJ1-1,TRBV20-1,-,CSATGGTGTEAFF,TGCAGTGCTACGGGGGGGACGGGGACTGAAGCTTTCTTT
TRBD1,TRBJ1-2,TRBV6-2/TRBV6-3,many,CASSRPGQGRGYTF,TGTGCCAGCAGCCGCCCGGGACAGGGACGTGGCTACACCTTC
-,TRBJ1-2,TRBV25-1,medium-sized,CASRLQEGYGYTF,TGTGCCAGCAGACTACAGGAGGGCTATGGCTACACCTTC
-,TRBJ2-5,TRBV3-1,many,CASSPPTGITQETQYF,TGTGCCAGCAGCCCTCCCACAGGGATCACCCAAGAGACCCAGTACTTC
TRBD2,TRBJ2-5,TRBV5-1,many,CASSLSGGTETQYF,TGCGCCAGCAGCCTTAGCGGGGGTACGGAGACCCAGTACTTC
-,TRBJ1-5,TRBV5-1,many,CASSLGTSGRNQPQHF,TGCGCCAGCAGCTTGGGAACGTCGGGGAGGAATCAGCCCCAGCATTTT
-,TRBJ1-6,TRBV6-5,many,CASSYGRSSYNSPLHF,TGTGCCAGCAGTTACGGGCGGAGCTCCTATAATTCACCCCTCCACTTT
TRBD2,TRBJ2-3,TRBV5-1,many,CASSLVAGEGDTQYF,TGCGCCAGCAGCTTGGTGGCGGGGGAGGGAGATACGCAGTATTTT
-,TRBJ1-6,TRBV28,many,CASSLAMGSSPLHF,TGTGCCAGCAGTTTGGCCATGGGGAGTTCACCCCTCCACTTT
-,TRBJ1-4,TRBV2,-,CASLLTGLYEKLFF,TGTGCCAGCTTACTCACAGGGTTGTATGAAAAACTGTTTTTT
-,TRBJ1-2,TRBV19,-,CASSEGAQNYGYTF,TGTGCCAGTAGTGAAGGGGCGCAGAACTATGGCTACACCTTC
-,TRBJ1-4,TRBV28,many,CASSPQGRSANEKLFF,TGTGCCAGCAGTCCGCAGGGGAGGTCGGCTAATGAAAAACTGTTTTTT
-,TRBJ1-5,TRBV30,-,CAWSIDGGSGQPQHF,TGTGCCTGGAGTATAGATGGGGGGTCCGGGCAGCCCCAGCATTTT
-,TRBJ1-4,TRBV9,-,CASSAGGIGNEKLFF,TGTGCCAGCAGCGCCGGGGGTATCGGTAATGAAAAACTGTTTTTT
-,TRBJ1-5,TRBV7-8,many,CASSPAGWQPQHF,TGTGCCAGCAGCCCCGCCGGCTGGCAGCCCCAGCATTTT
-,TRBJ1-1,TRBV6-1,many,CASSAAGRGTEAFF,TGTGCCAGCAGTGCCGCAGGGAGGGGGACTGAAGCTTTCTTT
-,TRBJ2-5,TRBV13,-,CASSMRRRGPHPYQETQYF,TGTGCCAGCAGCATGAGGCGTCGAGGGCCCCATCCGTACCAAGAGACCCAGTACTTC
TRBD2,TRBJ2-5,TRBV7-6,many,CASSLARLAGGPETQYF,TGTGCCAGCAGCTTAGCGCGACTAGCGGGGGGGCCGGAGACCCAGTACTTC
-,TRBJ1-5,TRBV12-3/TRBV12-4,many,CASSTGPVSRGGNQPQHF,TGTGCCAGCAGTACGGGACCCGTATCCCGGGGTGGCAATCAGCCCCAGCATTTT
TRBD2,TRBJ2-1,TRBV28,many,CASSLSGGEYNEQFF,TGTGCCAGCAGTTTAAGCGGGGGGGAATACAATGAGCAGTTCTTC
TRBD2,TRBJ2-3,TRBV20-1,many,CSALLAGGRTDTQYF,TGCAGTGCTTTACTAGCGGGGGGTCGAACAGATACGCAGTATTTT
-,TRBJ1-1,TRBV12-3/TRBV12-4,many,CASSLTEQNTEAFF,TGTGCCAGCAGTTTAACAGAACAGAACACTGAAGCTTTCTTT
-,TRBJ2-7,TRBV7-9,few,CASRESSYEQYF,TGTGCCAGCCGGGAGAGCTCCTACGAGCAGTACTTC
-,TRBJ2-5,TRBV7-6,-,CASPRDLWGETQYF,TGTGCCAGCCCACGGGACCTATGGGGCGAGACCCAGTACTTC
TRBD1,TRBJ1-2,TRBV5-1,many,CASSLNQGVNYGYTF,TGCGCCAGCAGCCTGAACCAGGGGGTTAACTATGGCTACACCTTC
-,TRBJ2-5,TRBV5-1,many,CASSLAPGGQETQYF,TGCGCCAGCAGCTTGGCCCCCGGGGGCCAAGAGACCCAGTACTTC
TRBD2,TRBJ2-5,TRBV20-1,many,CSAKKTSGGVQETQYF,TGCAGTGCTAAAAAAACTAGCGGGGGGGTCCAAGAGACCCAGTACTTC
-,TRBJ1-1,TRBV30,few,CAWSYAGDTEAFF,TGTGCCTGGAGTTACGCAGGGGACACTGAAGCTTTCTTT
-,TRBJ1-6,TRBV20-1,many,CSARGGAANSPLHF,TGCAGTGCTAGAGGGGGGGCGGCCAATTCACCCCTCCACTTT
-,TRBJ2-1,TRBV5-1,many,CASSLEFPQRRSSYNEQFF,TGCGCCAGCAGCTTGGAGTTCCCCCAACGTAGGAGCTCCTACAATGAGCAGTTCTTC
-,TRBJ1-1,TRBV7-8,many,CASSLEIRDTEAFF,TGTGCCAGCAGCTTAGAAATAAGGGACACTGAAGCTTTCTTT
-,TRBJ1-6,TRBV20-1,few,CSAREGGRGGSPLHF,TGCAGTGCTAGAGAGGGAGGCCGAGGGGGTTCACCCCTCCACTTT
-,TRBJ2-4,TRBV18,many,CASSPSGAKNIQYF,TGTGCCAGCTCACCCTCGGGAGCCAAAAACATTCAGTACTTC
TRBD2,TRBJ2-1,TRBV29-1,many,CSVAFTTSANNEQFF,TGCAGCGTCGCTTTCACGACTAGCGCAAACAATGAGCAGTTCTTC
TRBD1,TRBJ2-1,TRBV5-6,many,CASSKLKTGTGGLNEQFF,TGTGCCAGCAGCAAACTCAAGACCGGGACAGGGGGCTTGAATGAGCAGTTCTTC
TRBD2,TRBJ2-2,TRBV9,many,CASSVDAGGNTGELFF,TGTGCCAGCAGCGTAGACGCGGGAGGGAACACCGGGGAGCTGTTTTTT
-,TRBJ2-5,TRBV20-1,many,CSAIQGIITETQYF,TGCAGTGCTATCCAGGGCATTATCACCGAGACCCAGTACTTC
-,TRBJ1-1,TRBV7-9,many,CASAYGGNTEAFF,TGTGCCAGCGCTTATGGGGGGAACACTGAAGCTTTCTTT